The source of this T cell receptor beta chain is a study of blood T cell repertoires in COVID-19. The protocol was immunoSEQ multiplex PCR, while the TCRdb copy is restricted to in-frame clones and leaves out a portion. The sample has roughly 150,000 clones, around four fifths seen once. This clone was picked up one time. The sequenced sample was peripheral blood. This TCR was recovered from an older woman who had recovered from COVID-19.

CDR3 loop: CASSIKRGWGWDQPQHF. The CDR3 coding sequence is TGTGCCAGTAGTATTAAAAGGGGGTGGGGTTGGGATCAGCCCCAGCATTTT. The gene calls are TRBV19 and TRBJ1-5; weak D call: TRBD1 (6 bases). This CDR3 is built from 17 residues. Trimming removed 3 bases at V and 5 bases at J, with 20 bases between. Germline CDR1 and CDR2: LNHDA and SQIVND (reference sequence).